The next 23 T cell receptor beta chains were all read from a single sample in a study of regulatory T cells in long-lasting Graves disease. Time point specified: newly diagnosed GD, antithyroid drugs for less than 3 months. The TCR library was prepared using RNA isolated from PBMCs. Construction of TCR beta libraries relied on iRepertoire HTBI primers and on Arm-PCR targeting CDR3 regions. MiXCR, run by TCRdb on the multiplex PCR reads, gives a single entry per CDR3 protein. The data hold roughly 430,000 distinct CDR3 sequences, with about a sixth observed a single time. These data were also reused for a study on T cells in Graves' hyperthyroidism and ophthalmopathy.

The starting material was peripheral blood mononuclear cells (PBMCs), obtained at new diagnosis, from a patient treated with antithyroid drugs. The receptors were gathered from a woman in her twenties or thirties with Graves disease.

The V gene is TRBV4-3, the J gene TRBJ2-7; TRBD1 agrees at 10 bases. There are 18 residues in the CDR3. Germline V gene lookup returns CDR1 LGHNA and CDR2 YSLEER. The V gene end was trimmed by 1 base and the J gene end by 6 bases; junction bases not matched to a gene: 15. CDR3 in amino acids: CASSQAFSLRTGGREQYF. CDR3 DNA: TGCGCCAGCAGCCAAGCGTTCTCCCTCCGGACAGGGGGGCGCGAGCAGTACTTC.

The chain couples TRBV6-5 to TRBJ1-2; no clear D gene. V lost 0 bases, J lost 4 bases, and 6 bases lay in between. The CDR3 length is 13 residues. Per germline, CDR1 MNHEY and CDR2 SVGAGI. The CDR3 protein is CASSYSSTYGYTF. CDR3 bases: TGTGCCAGCAGTTACTCCTCGACCTATGGCTACACCTTC.

This clonotype was seen ten or more times. The chain combines TRBV5-4 with TRBJ2-1; 8 bases match TRBD2. The CDR3 is made up of 16 amino acids. CDR1 is SGHNT and CDR2 is YYREEE in the germline V gene (reference sequence). The junction had 6 bases not matched to a gene; V was cut back by 4 bases and J by 0 bases. CDR3 amino acids: CASSRGAGGSYNEQFF. The CDR3 DNA reads TGTGCCAGCAGCCGGGGGGCGGGAGGCTCCTACAATGAGCAGTTCTTC.

This clonotype was counted ten times or more. The V and J genes are TRBV11-2 and TRBJ2-7; D possibly corresponds to TRBD1 (6 bases). The ends were cut back, 3 bases at V and 5 bases at J, with 11 bases in the middle. Germline-derived CDR1 and CDR2 are SGHAT and FQNNGV. The CDR3 loop spans 13 amino acids. The CDR3 DNA follows: TGTGCCAGCAGCTTTACAGGGTCCCACGAGCAGTACTTC. Protein: CASSFTGSHEQYF.

This clonotype has more than one count but fewer than ten. The chain combines TRBV10-3 with TRBJ2-7, with D possibly TRBD2 on 7 matching bases. V lost 2 bases and J lost 5, with 13 bases in between. The CDR3 has 14 amino acids. Germline CDR1 ENHRY, CDR2 SYGVKD. The CDR3 protein is CAISEVRGADEQYF. CDR3 nucleotides: TGTGCCATCAGTGAGGTCCGGGGGGCTGACGAGCAGTACTTC.

The chain uses TRBV6-2 or TRBV6-3 and TRBJ2-3; 9 bases are shared with TRBD2. The J segment lost 4 bases and the V segment lost 10 bases, leaving 6 bases of the junction unmatched. Germline assignment: CDR1 MNHEY and CDR2 SVGEGT. The CDR3 totals 13 residues. For the CDR3, the DNA is TGTGCCATTGCGGGACTAGCCTCAGATACGCAGTATTTT. As protein: CAIAGLASDTQYF.

This clonotype showed up many times. This sequence joins TRBV7-2 and TRBJ2-3, with TRBD2 identical over 7 bases. CDR1 and CDR2 from the germline V gene are SGHTA and FQGNSA. This CDR3 has 14 residues. V lost 5 bases and J lost 4; bases outside the gene matches: 6. The CDR3 region is CASSPETSPDTQYF. Here the CDR3 DNA reads TGTGCCAGCAGCCCAGAGACTAGCCCAGATACGCAGTATTTT.

With respect to this clonotype: A far larger clone is only one base removed, so a read error is likely. No conserved phenylalanine or tryptophan is present at the end of the CDR3, so a read error is the likely explanation. The chain joins TRBV6-8 to TRBJ2-3; possible D gene TRBD2, 6 bases. This CDR3 is built from 14 residues. Germline values: CDR1 MNHGY, CDR2 SAAAGT. The chain's CDR3 is CASSRDSRTDTQYL. In DNA form, the CDR3 reads TGCGCCAGCTCCCGGGACTCTCGCACAGATACGCAGTATCTT.

The V gene is TRBV5-6, the J gene TRBJ2-3; D gene ambiguous. This CDR3 contains 16 residues. The germline V and J ends were trimmed by 1 base and 1 base, with 13 bases remaining between them. Germline values: CDR1 SGHDT, CDR2 YYEEEE. The CDR3 loop reads CASSLFALHRTDTQYF. The CDR3 nucleotides are TGTGCCAGCAGCTTGTTTGCCCTCCACCGCACAGATACGCAGTATTTT.

This clonotype was counted ten times or more. This sequence joins TRBV18 and TRBJ1-1, with unresolved D. The V and J ends lost 1 base and 3 bases respectively, with 9 bases between them. CDR3 length: 14 amino acids. The germline gives CDR1 KGHSH, CDR2 LQKENI. The CDR3 DNA follows: TGTGCCAGCTCACCACAGGATAAATACACTGAAGCTTTCTTT. Translation gives CASSPQDKYTEAFF.

This chain joins TRBV6-9 and TRBJ2-1; TRBD2 matches at 9 bases. Trimming cost V 0 bases and J 7 bases; bases outside gene matches: 4. Looked up from germline, CDR1 is MNHGY and CDR2 is SVAAGI. The CDR3 totals 15 residues. CDR3 region: CASSYSSGSKNEQFF. CDR3 sequence (DNA): TGTGCCAGCAGTTATTCTAGCGGGAGCAAAAATGAGCAGTTCTTC.

This clonotype has only one observation. V usage is TRBV7-8 and J usage is TRBJ2-1, with D possibly being TRBD1 or TRBD2 (5 bases each). Trimming pared 1 base from V and 5 bases from J, leaving 12 bases between. Per the germline V gene, CDR1 is SGHVS and CDR2 is FQNEAQ. The length of the CDR3 is 15 residues. The CDR3 sequence: CASSLGWGGHNEQFF. In DNA, the CDR3 is TGTGCCAGCAGCTTAGGTTGGGGCGGGCACAATGAGCAGTTCTTC.

This clonotype turned up a few times. V gene TRBV7-9 combines with J gene TRBJ2-5; 10 bases are a match to TRBD2. V was clipped by 5 bases and J by 1 base; unmatched bases: 7. Germline V gives CDR1 SEHNR, CDR2 FQNEAQ (reference sequence). This CDR3 has 16 amino acids. The CDR3 nucleotides read TGTGCCAGCAGCACAAGATCTAGCGGGAGCCAAGAGACCCAGTACTTC. This translates into CASSTRSSGSQETQYF.

This clonotype was recorded at least ten times. J is TRBJ2-3 and V is TRBV7-9, with D perhaps matching TRBD1 (6 bases). The CDR3 is 16 amino acids. V lost 1 base, J lost 4 bases, and 15 bases lay in between. CDR1 SEHNR and CDR2 FQNEAQ come from the germline V gene (reference sequence). CDR3: CASSLVRSGGPDTQYF. CDR3 DNA sequence: TGTGCCAGCAGCTTAGTACGTTCTGGGGGCCCAGATACGCAGTATTTT.

This clonotype was counted a single time. V is TRBV12-3 or TRBV12-4 and J is TRBJ2-7; TRBD2 aligns across 8 bases. V lost 3 bases and J lost 0; bases outside the gene matches: 4. This CDR3 region has 15 residues. CDR3 residues: CASSLSSGCSYEQYF. The CDR3 DNA is TGTGCCAGCAGTTTGTCTAGCGGGTGCTCCTACGAGCAGTACTTC.

This clonotype was observed many times. The CDR3 loop is CASSSWTRRKETQYF. The CDR3 bases are TGTGCCAGCAGTTCATGGACTAGAAGGAAAGAGACCCAGTACTTC. J is TRBJ2-5 and V is TRBV6-5; 7 bases map to TRBD2. CDR1 is MNHEY, CDR2 SVGAGI, per germline. V lost 4 bases and J lost 3; bases outside the gene matches: 8. The CDR3 contains 15 residues.

This clonotype was detected many times. The rearrangement links TRBV30 to TRBJ2-1; the match to TRBD2 covers 10 bases. The CDR3 extends over 15 amino acids. Germline V lookup: CDR1 GTSNPN, CDR2 SVGIG (reference sequence). Trimming cost V 0 bases and J 7 bases; bases outside gene matches: 6. Written as DNA, the CDR3 is TGTGCCTGGAGTGTAAAGCGGGAGGGGAGGAATGAGCAGTTCTTC. This translates into CAWSVKREGRNEQFF. The whole variable domain, filled in from reference TRBV30 and TRBJ2-1, reads SQTIHQWPATLVQPVGSPLSLECTVEGTSNPNLYWYRQAAGRGLQLLFYSVGIGQISSEVPQNLSASRPQDRQFILSSKKLLLSDSGFYLCAWSVKREGRNEQFFGPGTRLTVL.

This clonotype appeared many times. The V and J genes are TRBV12-3 or TRBV12-4 and TRBJ1-2, with 7 bases fitting TRBD1. The CDR3 runs 13 residues. The V segment lost 6 bases and the J segment 5 bases; nucleotides outside the gene matches: 6. The CDR3 sequence: CASREDRAYGYTF. The CDR3 DNA follows: TGTGCCAGCAGAGAAGACAGGGCTTATGGCTACACCTTC.

The chain carries TRBV7-9 and TRBJ2-3; D gene ambiguous. Germline CDR1 SEHNR, CDR2 FQNEAQ (reference sequence). The CDR3 is 14 residues long. The V gene lost 4 bases and the J gene lost 8 bases, with 16 bases spanning the gap. The CDR3 region has the DNA TGTGCCAGCAGCTACGCCCCTCCCTTTTTTACGCAGTATTTT. Translating it yields CASSYAPPFFTQYF.

This clonotype was found many times. The rearrangement uses TRBV5-1 and TRBJ2-1; D not certain. Trimming pared 2 bases from V and 7 bases from J, leaving 19 bases between. The CDR3 is 16 residues long. Germline V gives CDR1 SGHRS, CDR2 YFSETQ. The CDR3 nucleotides are TGCGCCAGCAGCTTCGGCACCCCATCGATCGGGAATGAGCAGTTCTTC. This codes for CASSFGTPSIGNEQFF.

Ten or more counts support this clonotype. The chain links TRBV7-8 to TRBJ1-2; 7 bases line up with TRBD1. This CDR3 region has 14 residues. Germline V gene data show CDR1 as SGHVS and CDR2 as FQNEAQ. J gave up 4 bases and V 7 bases, and 9 bases lay outside the gene matches. CDR3 sequence (DNA): TGTGCCAGCACCCTAGGGACAGCTTCCTATGGCTACACCTTC. Translation gives CASTLGTASYGYTF.

This clonotype was seen at least ten times. V and J are TRBV29-1 and TRBJ2-7, with D maybe TRBD1 (5 bases). The CDR3 extends over 12 amino acids. V lost 6 bases, J lost 3 bases, and 12 bases lay in between. Germline CDR1 reads SQVTM; CDR2 reads ANQGSEA. The CDR3 DNA reads TGCAGCGTGCGACAGCCCAGCTACGAGCAGTACTTC. Translation: CSVRQPSYEQYF.

This clonotype was seen many times. CDR3 sequence reads: CASSLDWGEKTNYGYTF. The CDR3 bases are TGTGCCAGCAGCTTGGATTGGGGGGAGAAGACTAACTATGGCTACACCTTC. V usage is TRBV5-5 and J usage is TRBJ1-2, with D tentatively TRBD1 (5 bases). Germline CDR1 and CDR2: SGHKS and YYEKEE (reference sequence). V was clipped by 0 bases and J by 0 bases, with 15 bases between them. The CDR3 covers 17 residues.